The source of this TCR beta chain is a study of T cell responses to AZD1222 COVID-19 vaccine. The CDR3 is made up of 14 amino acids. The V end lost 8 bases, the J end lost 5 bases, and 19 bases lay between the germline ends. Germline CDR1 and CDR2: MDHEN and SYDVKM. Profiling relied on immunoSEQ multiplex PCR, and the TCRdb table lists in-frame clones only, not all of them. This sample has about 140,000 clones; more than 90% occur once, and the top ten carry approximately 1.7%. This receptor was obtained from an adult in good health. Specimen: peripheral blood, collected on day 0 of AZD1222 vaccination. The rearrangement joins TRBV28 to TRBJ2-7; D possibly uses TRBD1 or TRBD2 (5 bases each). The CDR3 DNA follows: TGTGCCAGCTGTCTACGGGGCTGGTGCGACGAGCAGTACTTC. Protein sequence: CASCLRGWCDEQYF.